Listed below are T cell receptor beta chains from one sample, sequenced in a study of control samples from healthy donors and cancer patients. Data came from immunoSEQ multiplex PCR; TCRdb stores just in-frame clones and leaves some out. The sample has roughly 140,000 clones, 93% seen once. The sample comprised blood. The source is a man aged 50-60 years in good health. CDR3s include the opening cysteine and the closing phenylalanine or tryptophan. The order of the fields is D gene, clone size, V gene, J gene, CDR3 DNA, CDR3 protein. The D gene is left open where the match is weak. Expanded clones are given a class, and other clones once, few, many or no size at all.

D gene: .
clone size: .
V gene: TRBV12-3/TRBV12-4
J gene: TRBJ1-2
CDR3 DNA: TGTGCCAGCAGTTTGAAGGGGTTAAGCTACACCTTC
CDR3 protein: CASSLKGLSYTF

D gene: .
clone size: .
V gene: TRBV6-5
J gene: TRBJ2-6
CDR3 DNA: TGTGCCAGCAGGCGGGGAATCTCTGGGGCCAACGTCCTGACTTTC
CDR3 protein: CASRRGISGANVLTF

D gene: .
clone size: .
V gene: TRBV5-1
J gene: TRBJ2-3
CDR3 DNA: TGCGCCAGCAGCTCCCGAAACGGGGATACGCAGTATTTT
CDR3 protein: CASSSRNGDTQYF

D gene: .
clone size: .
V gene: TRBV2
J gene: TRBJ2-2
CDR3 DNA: TGTGCCAGCAGTGAAGTTAGGGCGAACACCGGGGAGCTGTTTTTT
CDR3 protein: CASSEVRANTGELFF

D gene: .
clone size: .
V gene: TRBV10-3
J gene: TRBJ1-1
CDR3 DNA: TGTGCCAGCTCTAAGGCCGGGAACACTGAAGCTTTCTTT
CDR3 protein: CASSKAGNTEAFF

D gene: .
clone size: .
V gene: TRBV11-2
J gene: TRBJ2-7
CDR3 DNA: TGTGCCAGCAGCTTAGCGGGCCCTACCCACGAGCAGTACTTC
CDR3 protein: CASSLAGPTHEQYF

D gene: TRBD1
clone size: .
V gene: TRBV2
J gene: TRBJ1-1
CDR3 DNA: TGTGCCAGCAAGAGGGGGCTGGAAGCTTTCTTT
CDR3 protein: CASKRGLEAFF

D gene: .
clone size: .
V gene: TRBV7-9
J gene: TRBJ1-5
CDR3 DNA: TGTGCCAGCAGCTTACCCCATCAGCCCCAGCATTTT
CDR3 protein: CASSLPHQPQHF

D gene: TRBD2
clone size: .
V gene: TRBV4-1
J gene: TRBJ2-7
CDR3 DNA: TGCGCCAGCAGCCAAGGGACTAGCGGGCAGAACTCCTACGAGCAGTACTTC
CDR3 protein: CASSQGTSGQNSYEQYF

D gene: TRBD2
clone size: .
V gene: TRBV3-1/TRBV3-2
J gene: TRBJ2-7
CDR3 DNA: TGTGCCAGCAGCCAAACTAGCGGGGACTCCTACGAGCAGTACTTC
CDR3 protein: CASSQTSGDSYEQYF

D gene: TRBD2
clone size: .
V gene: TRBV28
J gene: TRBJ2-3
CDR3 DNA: TGTGCCAGCAGCAAAACTAGCGGGAAAACAGATACGCAGTATTTT
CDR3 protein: CASSKTSGKTDTQYF

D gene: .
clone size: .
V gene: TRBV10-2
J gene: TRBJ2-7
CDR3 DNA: TGCGCCAGCAGTGAGTCCAACCAGGGAAGGGTCTACGAGCAGTACTTC
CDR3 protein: CASSESNQGRVYEQYF

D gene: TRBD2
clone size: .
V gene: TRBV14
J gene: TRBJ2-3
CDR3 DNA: TGTGCCAGCAGCCAAGGCGCGCCGGGACTAGGGTCGCCAGATACGCAGTATTTT
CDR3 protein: CASSQGAPGLGSPDTQYF

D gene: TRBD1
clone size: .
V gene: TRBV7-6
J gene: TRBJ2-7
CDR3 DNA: TGTGCCAGCAGCTTATACAGGGGGGTTTCCTACGAGCAGTACTTC
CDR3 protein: CASSLYRGVSYEQYF

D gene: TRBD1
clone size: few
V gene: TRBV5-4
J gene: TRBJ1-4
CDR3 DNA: TGTGCCAGCAGCACCCGGACGACAGGGAATGAAAAACTGTTTTTT
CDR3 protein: CASSTRTTGNEKLFF

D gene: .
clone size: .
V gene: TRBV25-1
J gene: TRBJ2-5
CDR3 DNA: TGTGCCAGCAGTGAGACGAATAGGGTAGAAGAGACCCAGTACTTC
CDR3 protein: CASSETNRVEETQYF

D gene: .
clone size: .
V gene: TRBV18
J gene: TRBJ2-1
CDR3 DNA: TGTGCCAGCTCACCACAGGAGATATCCTACAATGAGCAGTTCTTC
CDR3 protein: CASSPQEISYNEQFF

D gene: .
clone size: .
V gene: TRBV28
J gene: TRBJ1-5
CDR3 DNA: TGTGCCGTTAACCCCGGAGGTCACAATCAGCCCCAGCATTTT
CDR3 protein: CAVNPGGHNQPQHF

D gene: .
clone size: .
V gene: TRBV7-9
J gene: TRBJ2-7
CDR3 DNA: TGTGCCAGCAGCTTATCACTGACTTACGACGAGCAGTACTTC
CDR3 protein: CASSLSLTYDEQYF

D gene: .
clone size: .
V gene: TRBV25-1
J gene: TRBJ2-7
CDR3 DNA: TGTGCCAGCGTGGGGACCGGGGTCGAGCAGTACTTC
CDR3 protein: CASVGTGVEQYF

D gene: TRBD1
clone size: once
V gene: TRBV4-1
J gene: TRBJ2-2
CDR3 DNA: TGCGCCAGCAGAGAGGGGACAGGGTACACCGGGGAGCTGTTTTTT
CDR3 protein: CASREGTGYTGELFF

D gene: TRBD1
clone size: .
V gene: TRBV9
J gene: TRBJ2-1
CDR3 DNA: TGTGCCAGCAGCGTGCAGGGGGATAGCTCCTACAATGAGCAGTTCTTC
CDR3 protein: CASSVQGDSSYNEQFF

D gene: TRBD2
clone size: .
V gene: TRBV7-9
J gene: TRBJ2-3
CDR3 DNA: TGTGCCAGCAGCCTAACTAGCGCTACAGATACGCAGTATTTT
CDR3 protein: CASSLTSATDTQYF

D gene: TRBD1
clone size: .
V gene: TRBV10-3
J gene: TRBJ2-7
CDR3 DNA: TGTGCCATCAGTCCGGGACAGGGGTACGAGCAGTACTTC
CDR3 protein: CAISPGQGYEQYF

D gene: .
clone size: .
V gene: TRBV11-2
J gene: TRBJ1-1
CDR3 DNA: TGTGCCAGCAGCTTTGATAGGAACACTGAAGCTTTCTTT
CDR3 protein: CASSFDRNTEAFF

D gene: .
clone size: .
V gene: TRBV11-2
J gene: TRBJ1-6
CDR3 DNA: TGTGCCAGCAGCTTAGACAGGTCTTCACCCCTCCACTTT
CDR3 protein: CASSLDRSSPLHF

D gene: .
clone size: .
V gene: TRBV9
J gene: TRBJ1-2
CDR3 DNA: TGTGCCAGCAGCGGCGGACGGGGGAGTGACTATGGCTACACCTTC
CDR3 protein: CASSGGRGSDYGYTF

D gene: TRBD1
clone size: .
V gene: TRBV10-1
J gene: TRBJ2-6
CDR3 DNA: TGCGCCAGCAGTGAGTCGAGCAACAGGGGAGTTATTGTCTCTGGGGCCAACGTCCTGACTTTC
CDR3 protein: CASSESSNRGVIVSGANVLTF

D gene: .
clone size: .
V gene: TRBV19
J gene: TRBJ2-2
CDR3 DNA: TGTGCCAGTAGTATAGGAGACATAGGAAACACCGGGGAGCTGTTTTTT
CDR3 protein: CASSIGDIGNTGELFF

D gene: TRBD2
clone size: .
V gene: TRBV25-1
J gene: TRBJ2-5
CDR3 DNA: TGTGCCAGCAGTGAAATTCGGGAGGCAGAGACCCAGTACTTC
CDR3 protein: CASSEIREAETQYF

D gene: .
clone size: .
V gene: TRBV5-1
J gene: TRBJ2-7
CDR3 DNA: TGCGCCAGCAGCTTGTTGGCCGAAAGGGTCTACGAGCAGTACTTC
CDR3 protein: CASSLLAERVYEQYF

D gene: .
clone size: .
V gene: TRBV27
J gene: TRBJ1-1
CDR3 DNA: TGTGCCAGCAGTCCGGGACCGAACACTGAAGCTTTCTTT
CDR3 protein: CASSPGPNTEAFF

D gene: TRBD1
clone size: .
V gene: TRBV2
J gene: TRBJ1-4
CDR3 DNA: TGTGCCAGCAGTAGGACAGGGGTGAATGAAAAACTGTTTTTT
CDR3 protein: CASSRTGVNEKLFF

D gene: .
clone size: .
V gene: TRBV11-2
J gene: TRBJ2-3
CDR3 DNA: TGTGCCAGCAGCTTCCGCAGGGGGGGCCGAACAGATACGCAGTATTTT
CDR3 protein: CASSFRRGGRTDTQYF

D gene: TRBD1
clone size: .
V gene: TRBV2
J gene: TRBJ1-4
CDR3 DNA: TGTGCCAGCAGGGGGGGACAGGGCTTTGAAGCAACTAATGAAAAACTGTTTTTT
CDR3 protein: CASRGGQGFEATNEKLFF

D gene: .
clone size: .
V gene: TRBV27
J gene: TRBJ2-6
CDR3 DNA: TGTGCCAGCAGTTTATCTGGGGCCAACGTCCTGACTTTC
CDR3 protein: CASSLSGANVLTF

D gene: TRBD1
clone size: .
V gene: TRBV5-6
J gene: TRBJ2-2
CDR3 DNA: TGTGCCAGCAGCCGACAGGGGATGAACACCGGGGAGCTGTTTTTT
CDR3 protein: CASSRQGMNTGELFF

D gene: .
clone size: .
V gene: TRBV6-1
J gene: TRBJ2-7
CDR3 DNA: TGTGCCAGCAGTGAGTACAACGCGGGGCTGTACTTC
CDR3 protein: CASSEYNAGLYF

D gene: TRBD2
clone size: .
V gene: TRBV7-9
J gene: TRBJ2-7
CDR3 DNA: TGTGCCAGCAGCTTCAACTCGGGACTAGCTAACGAGCAGTACTTC
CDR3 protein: CASSFNSGLANEQYF

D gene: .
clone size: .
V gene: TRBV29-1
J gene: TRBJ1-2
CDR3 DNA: TGCAGCGCCGGGACATCGGCGGAGTATGGCTACACCTTC
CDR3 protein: CSAGTSAEYGYTF

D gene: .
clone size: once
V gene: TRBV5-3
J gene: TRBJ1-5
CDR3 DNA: TGTGCCCCCCAGTGGGATGGCAATCAGCCCCAGCATTTT
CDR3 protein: CAPQWDGNQPQHF

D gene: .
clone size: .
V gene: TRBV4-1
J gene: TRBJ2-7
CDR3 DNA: TGCGCCAGCAGCCGGGACAATATCTACGAGCAGTACTTC
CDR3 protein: CASSRDNIYEQYF

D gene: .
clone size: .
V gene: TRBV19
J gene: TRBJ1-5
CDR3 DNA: TGTGCCAGTAACCCGGGCAGGAGAACAGATTATAGCAATCAGCCCCAGCATTTT
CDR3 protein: CASNPGRRTDYSNQPQHF

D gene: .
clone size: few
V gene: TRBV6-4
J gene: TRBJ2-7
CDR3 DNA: TGTGCCAGCAGTGACGGGCGGGAAGACTACGAGCAGTACTTC
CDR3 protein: CASSDGREDYEQYF

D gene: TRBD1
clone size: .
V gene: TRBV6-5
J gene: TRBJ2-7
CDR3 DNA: TGTGCCAGCAGAGCGGGACAGGGGGGGATCTACGAGCAGTACTTC
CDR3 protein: CASRAGQGGIYEQYF

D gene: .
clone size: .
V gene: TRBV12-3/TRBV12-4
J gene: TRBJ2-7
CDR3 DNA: TGTGCCAGCAGCCTCCTCGGAGAGCAGTACTTC
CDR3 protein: CASSLLGEQYF

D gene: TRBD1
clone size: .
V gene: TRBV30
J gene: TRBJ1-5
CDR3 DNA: TGTGCCTGGAGTCCGGACAGGGGCCCTCCTCTTAGCCAGCCCCAGCATTTT
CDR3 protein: CAWSPDRGPPLSQPQHF

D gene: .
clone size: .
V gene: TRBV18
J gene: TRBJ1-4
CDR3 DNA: TGTGCCAGCTCATCACTGCGGCGGGGAGTTAATGAAAAACTGTTTTTT
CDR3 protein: CASSSLRRGVNEKLFF

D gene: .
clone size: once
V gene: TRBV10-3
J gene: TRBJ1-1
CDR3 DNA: TGTGCCATCAGTGAGGGAACAGGTGGAAGTAACTCTGAAGCTTTCTTT
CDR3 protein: CAISEGTGGSNSEAFF

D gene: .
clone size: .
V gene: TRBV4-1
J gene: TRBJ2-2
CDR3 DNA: TGCGCCAGCAGCCAAACAGGGAACACCGGGGAGCTGTTTTTT
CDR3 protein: CASSQTGNTGELFF

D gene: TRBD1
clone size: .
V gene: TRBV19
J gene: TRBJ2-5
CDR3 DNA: TGTGCCAGTAGTGCCCGACAGGGTGGAGAGACCCAGTACTTC
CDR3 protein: CASSARQGGETQYF

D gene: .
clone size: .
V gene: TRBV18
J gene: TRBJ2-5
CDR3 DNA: TGTGCCAGCTCACGCTCTCGGAATATAGAGACCCAGTACTTC
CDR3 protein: CASSRSRNIETQYF

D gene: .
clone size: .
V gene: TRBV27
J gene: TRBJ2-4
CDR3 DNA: TGTGCCAGCAGTATCGACTTCCAGCAGTACGCGACCGTAGCCAAAAACATTCAGTACTTC
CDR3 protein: CASSIDFQQYATVAKNIQYF

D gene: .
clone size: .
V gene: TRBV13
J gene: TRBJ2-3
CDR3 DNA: TGTGCCAGCAGCGAGGGGGGAGATACGCAGTATTTT
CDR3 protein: CASSEGGDTQYF